This T cell receptor (beta chain) is from a study of control samples from healthy donors and cancer patients. TCRdb's copy holds only in-frame clones and misses some; the assay was immunoSEQ multiplex PCR. The sample shows roughly 20,000 clones, approximately 78% of them seen only once. Trimming cost V 3 bases and J 3 bases, with 10 bases left between them. This CDR3 spans 13 amino acids. The germline gives CDR1 SQVTM, CDR2 ANQGSEA. Sequenced input: PBMCs. This sequence originates from a man older than 75 with head and neck cancer. The V and J genes are TRBV29-1 and TRBJ2-3; D is unclear. CDR3 loop: CSVEGLRTDTQYF. The CDR3 DNA follows: TGCAGCGTTGAGGGCCTGCGAACAGATACGCAGTATTTT.